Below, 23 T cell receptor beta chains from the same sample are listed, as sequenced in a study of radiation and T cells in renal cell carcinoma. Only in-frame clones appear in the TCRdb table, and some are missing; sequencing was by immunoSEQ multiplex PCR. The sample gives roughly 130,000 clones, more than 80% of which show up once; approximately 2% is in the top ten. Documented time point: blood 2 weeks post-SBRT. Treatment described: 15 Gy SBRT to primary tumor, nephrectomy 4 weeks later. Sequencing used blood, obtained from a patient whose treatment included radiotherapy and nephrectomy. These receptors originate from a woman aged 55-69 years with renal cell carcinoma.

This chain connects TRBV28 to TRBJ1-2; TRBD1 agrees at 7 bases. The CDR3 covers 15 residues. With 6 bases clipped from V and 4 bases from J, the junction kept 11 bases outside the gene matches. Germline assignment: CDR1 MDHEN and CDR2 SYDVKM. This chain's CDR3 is CASRHGRGRTYGYTF. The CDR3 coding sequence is TGTGCCAGCAGGCATGGGAGGGGGCGGACCTATGGCTACACCTTC.

The DNA for the CDR3 is TGTGCCAGCAGCTTAGAATGGGCTAGCGGTCGCACCGGGGAGCTGTTTTTT. It encodes CASSLEWASGRTGELFF. The chain recombines TRBV7-3 with TRBJ2-2, with TRBD2 matching 7 bases. With V trimmed by 2 bases and J by 4 bases, 10 bases remained unmatched. In germline, CDR1 is SGHTA, CDR2 FQGTGA. The CDR3 runs to 17 residues. The entire variable domain, with the rest obtained from reference TRBV7-3 and TRBJ2-2, is as follows: GAGVSQTPSNKVTEKGKYVELRCDPISGHTALYWYRQSLGQGPEFLIYFQGTGAADDSGLPNDRFFAVRPEGSVSTLKIQRTERGDSAVYLCASSLEWASGRTGELFFGEGSRLTVL.

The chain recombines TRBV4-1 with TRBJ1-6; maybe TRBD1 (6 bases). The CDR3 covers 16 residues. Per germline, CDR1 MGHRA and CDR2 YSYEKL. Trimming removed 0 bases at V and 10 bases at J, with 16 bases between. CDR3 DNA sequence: TGCGCCAGCAGCCAAGATCTAAACAGGGATGGATCACCCCTCCACTTT. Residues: CASSQDLNRDGSPLHF.

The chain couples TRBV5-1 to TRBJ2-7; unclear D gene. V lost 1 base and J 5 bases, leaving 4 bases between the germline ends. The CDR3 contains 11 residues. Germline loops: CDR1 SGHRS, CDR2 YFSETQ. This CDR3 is CASSLSHEQYF. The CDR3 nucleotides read TGCGCCAGCAGCTTGTCCCACGAGCAGTACTTC. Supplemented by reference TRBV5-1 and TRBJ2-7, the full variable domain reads KAGVTQTPRYLIKTRGQQVTLSCSPISGHRSVSWYQQTPGQGLQFLFEYFSETQRNKGNFPGRFSGRQFSNSRSEMNVSTLELGDSALYLCASSLSHEQYFGPGTRLTVT.

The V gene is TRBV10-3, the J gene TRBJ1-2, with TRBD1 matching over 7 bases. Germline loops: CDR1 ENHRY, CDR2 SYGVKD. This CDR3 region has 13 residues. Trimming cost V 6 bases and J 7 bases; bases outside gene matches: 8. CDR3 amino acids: CAIRVDRDGGYTF. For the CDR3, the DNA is TGTGCCATCAGGGTCGACAGGGACGGTGGCTACACCTTC.

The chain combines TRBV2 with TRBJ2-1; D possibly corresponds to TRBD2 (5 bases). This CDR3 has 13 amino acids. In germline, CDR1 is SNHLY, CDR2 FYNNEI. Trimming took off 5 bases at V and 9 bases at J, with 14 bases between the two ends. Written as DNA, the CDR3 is TGTGCCAGCAGTCCGCAGCAGGCGGGTGAGCAGTTCTTC. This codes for CASSPQQAGEQFF.

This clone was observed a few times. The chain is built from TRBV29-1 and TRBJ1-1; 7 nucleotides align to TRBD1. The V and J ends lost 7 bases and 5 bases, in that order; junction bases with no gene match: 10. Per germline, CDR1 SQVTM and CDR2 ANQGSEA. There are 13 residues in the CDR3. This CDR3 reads CSASRDRVTEAFF. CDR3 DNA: TGCAGCGCTTCCCGGGACAGAGTTACTGAAGCTTTCTTT. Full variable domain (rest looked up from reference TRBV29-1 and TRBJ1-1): SAVISQKPSRDICQRGTSLTIQCQVDSQVTMMFWYRQQPGQSLTLIATANQGSEATYESGFVIDKFPISRPNLTFSTLTVSNMSPEDSSIYLCSASRDRVTEAFFGQGTRLTVV.

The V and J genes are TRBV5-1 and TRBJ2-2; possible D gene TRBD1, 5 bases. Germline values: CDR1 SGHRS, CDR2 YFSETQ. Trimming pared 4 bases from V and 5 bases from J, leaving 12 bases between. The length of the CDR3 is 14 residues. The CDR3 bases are TGCGCCAGCAGCGGTCAGGGCGAAACCGGGGAGCTGTTTTTT. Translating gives CASSGQGETGELFF.

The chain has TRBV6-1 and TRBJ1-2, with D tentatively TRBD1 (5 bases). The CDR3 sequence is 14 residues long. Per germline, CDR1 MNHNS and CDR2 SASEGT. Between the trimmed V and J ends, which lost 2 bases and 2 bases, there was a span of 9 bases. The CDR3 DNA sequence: TGTGCCAGCAGTGAACCCGCAGGGAACTATGGCTACACCTTC. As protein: CASSEPAGNYGYTF.

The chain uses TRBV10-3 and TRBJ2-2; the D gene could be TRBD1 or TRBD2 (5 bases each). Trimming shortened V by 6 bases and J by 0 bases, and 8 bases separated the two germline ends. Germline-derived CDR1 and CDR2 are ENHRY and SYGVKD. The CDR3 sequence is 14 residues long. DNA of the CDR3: TGTGCCATCAGGGGGGAAGCGAACACCGGGGAGCTGTTTTTT. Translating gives CAIRGEANTGELFF.

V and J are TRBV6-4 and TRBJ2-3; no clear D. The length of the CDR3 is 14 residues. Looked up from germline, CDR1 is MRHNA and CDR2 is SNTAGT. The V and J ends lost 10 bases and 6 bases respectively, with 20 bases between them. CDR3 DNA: TGTGCCACGCGTCCAGGATATGGCTCGGATACGCAGTATTTT. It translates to CATRPGYGSDTQYF.

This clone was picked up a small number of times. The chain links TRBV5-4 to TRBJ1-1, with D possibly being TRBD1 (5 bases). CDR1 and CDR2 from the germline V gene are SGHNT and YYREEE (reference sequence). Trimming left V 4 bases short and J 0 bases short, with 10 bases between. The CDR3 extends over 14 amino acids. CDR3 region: CASSPRVMNTEAFF. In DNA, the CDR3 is TGTGCCAGCAGCCCCAGGGTTATGAACACTGAAGCTTTCTTT.

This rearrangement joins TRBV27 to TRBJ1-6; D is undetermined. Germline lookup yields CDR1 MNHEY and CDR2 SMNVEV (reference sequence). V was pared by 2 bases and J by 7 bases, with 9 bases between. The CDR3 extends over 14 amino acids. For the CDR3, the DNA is TGTGCCAGCAGTTTAGGGGTCCGCAATTCACCCCTCCACTTT. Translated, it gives CASSLGVRNSPLHF.

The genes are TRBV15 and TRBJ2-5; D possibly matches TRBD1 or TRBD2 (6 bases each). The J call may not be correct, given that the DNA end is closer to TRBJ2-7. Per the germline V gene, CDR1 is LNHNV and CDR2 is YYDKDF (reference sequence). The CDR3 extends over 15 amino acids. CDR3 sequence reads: CATSPGKGGIHEQYF. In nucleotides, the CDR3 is TGTGCCACCAGCCCAGGGAAAGGGGGGATCCACGAGCAGTACTTC.

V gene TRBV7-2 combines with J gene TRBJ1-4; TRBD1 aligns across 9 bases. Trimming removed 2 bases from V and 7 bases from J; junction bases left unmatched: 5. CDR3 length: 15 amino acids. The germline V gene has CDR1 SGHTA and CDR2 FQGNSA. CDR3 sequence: CASSLWGQGGEKLFF. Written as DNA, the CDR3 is TGTGCCAGCAGCTTATGGGGACAGGGAGGTGAAAAACTGTTTTTT.

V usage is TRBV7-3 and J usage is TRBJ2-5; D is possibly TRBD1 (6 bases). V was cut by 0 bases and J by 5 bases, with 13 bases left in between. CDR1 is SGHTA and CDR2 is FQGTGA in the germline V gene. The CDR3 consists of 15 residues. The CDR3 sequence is CASSLTRTRGETQYF. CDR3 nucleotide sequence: TGTGCCAGCAGCTTAACTCGGACAAGGGGGGAGACCCAGTACTTC.

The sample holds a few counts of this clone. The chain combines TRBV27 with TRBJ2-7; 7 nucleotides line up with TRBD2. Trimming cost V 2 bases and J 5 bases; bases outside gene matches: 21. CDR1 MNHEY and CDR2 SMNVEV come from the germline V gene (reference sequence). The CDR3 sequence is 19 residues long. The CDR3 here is CASSLKAGFSRGVGNEQYF. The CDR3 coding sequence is TGTGCCAGCAGTTTAAAAGCGGGGTTTAGTAGGGGCGTGGGGAACGAGCAGTACTTC.

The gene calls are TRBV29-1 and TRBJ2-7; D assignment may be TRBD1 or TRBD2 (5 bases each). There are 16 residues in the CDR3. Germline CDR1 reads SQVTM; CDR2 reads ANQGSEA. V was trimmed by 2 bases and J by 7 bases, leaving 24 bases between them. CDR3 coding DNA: TGCAGCGTTGAACGGGCTCAGGGCGGGCGAACGGGGGAGCAGTACTTC. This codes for CSVERAQGGRTGEQYF.

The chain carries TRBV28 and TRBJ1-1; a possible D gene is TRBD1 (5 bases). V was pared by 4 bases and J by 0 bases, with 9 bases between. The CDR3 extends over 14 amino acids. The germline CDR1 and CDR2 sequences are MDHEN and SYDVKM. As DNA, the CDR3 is TGTGCCAGCAGTTACAGACAGTTGAACACTGAAGCTTTCTTT. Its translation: CASSYRQLNTEAFF. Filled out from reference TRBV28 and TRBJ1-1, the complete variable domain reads DVKVTQSSRYLVKRTGEKVFLECVQDMDHENMFWYRQDPGLGLRLIYFSYDVKMKEKGDIPEGYSVSREKKERFSLILESASTNQTSMYLCASSYRQLNTEAFFGQGTRLTVV.

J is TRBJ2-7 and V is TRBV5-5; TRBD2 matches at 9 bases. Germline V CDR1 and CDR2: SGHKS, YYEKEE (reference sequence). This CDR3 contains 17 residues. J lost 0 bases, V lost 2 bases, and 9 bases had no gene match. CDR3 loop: CASSFAAGGLSSYEQYF. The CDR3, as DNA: TGTGCCAGCAGCTTCGCAGCGGGGGGCTTGAGCTCCTACGAGCAGTACTTC.

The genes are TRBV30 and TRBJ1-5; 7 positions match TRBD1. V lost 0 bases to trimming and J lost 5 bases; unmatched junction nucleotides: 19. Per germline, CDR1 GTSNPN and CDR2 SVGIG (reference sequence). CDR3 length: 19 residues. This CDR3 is CAWSVFGTGAGQGYQPQHF. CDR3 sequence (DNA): TGTGCCTGGAGTGTATTCGGAACAGGGGCCGGGCAGGGGTATCAGCCCCAGCATTTT.

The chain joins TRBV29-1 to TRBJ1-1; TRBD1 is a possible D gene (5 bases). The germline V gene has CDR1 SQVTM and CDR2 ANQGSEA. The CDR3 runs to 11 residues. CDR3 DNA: TGCACCGGGAGGGGTGACACTGAAGCTTTCTTT. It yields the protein CTGRGDTEAFF. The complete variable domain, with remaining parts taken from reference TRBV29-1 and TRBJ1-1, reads SAVISQKPSRDICQRGTSLTIQCQVDSQVTMMFWYRQQPGQSLTLIATANQGSEATYESGFVIDKFPISRPNLTFSTLTVSNMSPEDSSIYLCTGRGDTEAFFGQGTRLTVV.

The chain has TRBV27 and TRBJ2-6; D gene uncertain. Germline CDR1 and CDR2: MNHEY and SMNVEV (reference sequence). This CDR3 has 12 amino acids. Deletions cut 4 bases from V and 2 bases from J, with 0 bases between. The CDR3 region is CASSSGANVLTF. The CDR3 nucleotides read TGTGCCAGCAGTTCTGGGGCCAACGTCCTGACTTTC.